Shown below are 15 T cell receptor beta chains from a single sample sequenced in a study of blood T cell repertoires in COVID-19. Libraries were prepared by immunoSEQ multiplex PCR; TCRdb keeps only in-frame clonotypes and omits some of them. The repertoire holds approximately 390,000 clones, with 70% to 90% as singletons. The material sequenced was peripheral blood. These receptors were obtained from a woman aged 55-75 years with COVID-19, enrolled during active disease.

This chain uses TRBV5-4 with TRBJ1-1; tentatively, D is TRBD1 (6 bases). CDR1 and CDR2 from the germline V gene are SGHNT and YYREEE (reference sequence). The V end lost 4 bases, the J end lost 1 base, and 17 bases lay between the germline ends. CDR3 length: 16 residues. The CDR3 reads CASSDTGHSRNTEAFF. CDR3 bases: TGTGCCAGCAGCGACACGGGACACTCACGGAACACTGAAGCTTTCTTT.

A single count supports this clone. This chain connects TRBV6-5 to TRBJ1-1; D remains unclear. Germline CDR1 MNHEY, CDR2 SVGAGI. There are 13 residues in the CDR3. V lost 7 bases to trimming and J lost 1 base, with 10 bases between them. CDR3 protein: CASKVSGNTEAFF. As DNA, the CDR3 is TGTGCCAGCAAGGTTTCAGGGAACACTGAAGCTTTCTTT.

The J gene is TRBJ2-7, the V gene TRBV5-1, with D perhaps TRBD1 (5 bases). The germline CDR1 and CDR2 sequences are SGHRS and YFSETQ. The CDR3 contains 14 residues. Trimming left V 0 bases short and J 3 bases short, with 10 bases between. This CDR3 reads CASSLAGSLYEQYF. CDR3 in DNA: TGCGCCAGCAGCTTGGCAGGGTCCCTCTACGAGCAGTACTTC.

The genes are TRBV5-1 and TRBJ1-2, with TRBD1 as a possible D gene (5 bases). The V end was cut by 1 base, the J end by 14 bases, with 21 bases between. The germline gives CDR1 SGHRS, CDR2 YFSETQ. This CDR3 has 14 residues. This CDR3 is CASSLKGLTYEVTF. CDR3 coding DNA: TGCGCCAGCAGCTTGAAGGGACTGACGTATGAGGTAACCTTC.

The chain is built from TRBV15 and TRBJ2-5, with 12 bases identical to TRBD2. The CDR3 has 16 residues. J was trimmed by 2 bases and V by 1 base; bases with no gene match: 2. Per germline, CDR1 LNHNV and CDR2 YYDKDF (reference sequence). The CDR3 DNA reads TGTGCCACCAGCAGAGGACTAGCGGGGGTTCAAGAGACCCAGTACTTC. Translated: CATSRGLAGVQETQYF.

The V gene is TRBV15, the J gene TRBJ2-7; 9 bases fit TRBD2. V was pared by 0 bases and J by 4 bases, with 4 bases of the junction left unmatched. The CDR3 is 15 residues long. Germline V CDR1 and CDR2: LNHNV, YYDKDF (reference sequence). The CDR3 spells CATSRDSSGGYEQYF. DNA for the CDR3: TGTGCCACCAGCAGAGATAGTAGCGGGGGATACGAGCAGTACTTC.

The chain uses TRBV10-2 and TRBJ2-3; D is perhaps TRBD1 (6 bases). With 5 bases removed from V and 0 bases from J, the gap between germline ends came to 21 bases. Germline V gene lookup returns CDR1 WSHSY and CDR2 SAAADI. The CDR3 has 18 residues. The CDR3 nucleotides read TGCGCCAGCAGTCTACACCAGACAGGCCCTCCTAGCACAGATACGCAGTATTTT. The encoded protein is CASSLHQTGPPSTDTQYF.

V usage is TRBV15 and J usage is TRBJ1-1; 7 bases agree with TRBD1. This CDR3 is 14 amino acids long. Germline lookup yields CDR1 LNHNV and CDR2 YYDKDF (reference sequence). Trimming removed 4 bases from V and 1 base from J; junction bases left unmatched: 3. CDR3 amino acids: CATSNNRGNTEAFF. CDR3 DNA sequence: TGTGCCACCAGCAATAACAGGGGGAACACTGAAGCTTTCTTT.

The chain employs TRBV9 and TRBJ1-6; D is ambiguous. Trimming pared 4 bases from V and 0 bases from J, leaving 20 bases between. CDR3 length: 19 amino acids. Per germline, CDR1 SGDLS and CDR2 YYNGEE. The CDR3 DNA reads as TGTGCCAGCAGCCCTAGCCCCGGGGTGGTGACCTCCTATAATTCACCCCTCCACTTT. Translating it yields CASSPSPGVVTSYNSPLHF.

In regard to this clone: The sample carries other DNA sequences with the same CDR3. The V gene is TRBV5-1, the J gene TRBJ2-2; D is perhaps TRBD1 (5 bases). The germline CDR1 and CDR2 sequences are SGHRS and YFSETQ. This CDR3 has 14 amino acids. The ends were cut back, 3 bases at V and 1 base at J, with 7 bases in the middle. This chain's CDR3 is CASSSGQNTGELFF. The CDR3 nucleotides are TGCGCCAGCAGCTCAGGACAGAACACCGGGGAGCTGTTTTTT.

This sequence joins TRBV18 and TRBJ2-2; 11 bases fit TRBD2. The V gene end was trimmed by 6 bases and the J gene end by 0 bases; junction bases not matched to a gene: 9. Germline values: CDR1 KGHSH, CDR2 LQKENI. This CDR3 is built from 18 residues. The CDR3 DNA is TGTGCCAGCTCCCCTGGACTAGCGGGTCCCGCGAACACCGGGGAGCTGTTTTTT. Amino acid sequence: CASSPGLAGPANTGELFF. Drawing the rest from reference TRBV18 and TRBJ2-2, the complete variable domain is NAGVMQNPRHLVRRRGQEARLRCSPMKGHSHVYWYRQLPEEGLKFMVYLQKENIIDESGMPKERFSAEFPKEGPSILRIQQVVRGDSAAYFCASSPGLAGPANTGELFFGEGSRLTVL.

In its sample, this clone was seen a few times. V is TRBV6-5 and J is TRBJ1-2, with 8 positions matching TRBD1. The CDR3 has 14 residues. Germline values: CDR1 MNHEY, CDR2 SVGAGI. Trimming removed 5 bases from V and 5 bases from J; junction bases left unmatched: 7. Here the CDR3 reads CASSPDRGPYGYTF. In DNA, the CDR3 is TGTGCCAGCAGTCCCGACAGGGGCCCATATGGCTACACCTTC.

V is TRBV11-2 and J is TRBJ1-6; D gene uncertain. There are 15 residues in the CDR3. With 5 bases removed from V and 8 bases from J, the gap between germline ends came to 16 bases. CDR1 is SGHAT, CDR2 FQNNGV, per germline. CDR3 sequence reads: CASSPRGGSYSPLHF. CDR3 nucleotide sequence: TGTGCCAGCAGCCCCCGGGGAGGATCTTATTCACCCCTCCACTTT.

This clone was picked up a small number of times. The V call is TRBV7-9, the J call TRBJ2-5; possible D gene TRBD2, 7 bases. V gave up 2 bases and J gave up 5 bases, with 18 bases separating them. Germline CDR1 SEHNR, CDR2 FQNEAQ (reference sequence). The CDR3 covers 16 residues. The CDR3 sequence: CASSLWAGEGAETQYF. For the CDR3, the DNA is TGTGCCAGCAGCTTATGGGCAGGGGAGGGCGCGGAGACCCAGTACTTC.

This sequence joins TRBV3-1 (or the pseudogene TRBV3-2) and TRBJ2-3; TRBD1 aligns across 7 bases. V gave up 4 bases and J gave up 3 bases; unmatched junction bases: 10. The CDR3 spans 16 residues. Germline V gene lookup returns CDR1 LGHDT and CDR2 YNNKEL (reference sequence). The CDR3 loop reads CASSRDSLGNTDTQYF. The CDR3 DNA reads as TGTGCCAGCAGCCGGGACAGTTTAGGGAATACAGATACGCAGTATTTT.